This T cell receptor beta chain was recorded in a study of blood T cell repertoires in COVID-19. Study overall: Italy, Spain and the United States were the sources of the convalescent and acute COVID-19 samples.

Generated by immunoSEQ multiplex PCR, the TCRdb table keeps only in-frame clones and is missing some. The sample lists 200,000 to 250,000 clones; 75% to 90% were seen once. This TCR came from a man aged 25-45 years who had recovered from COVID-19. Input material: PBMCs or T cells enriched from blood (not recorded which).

CDR3 sequence reads: CSASLAGGSTDTQYF. The DNA of the CDR3 is TGCAGTGCTAGTCTAGCGGGGGGATCCACAGATACGCAGTATTTT. This rearrangement joins TRBV20-1 to TRBJ2-3; TRBD2 aligns across 11 bases. The CDR3 covers 15 residues. Trimming at V came to 3 bases and at J to 2 bases, leaving 4 bases not matched to a gene. Germline lookup yields CDR1 DFQATT and CDR2 SNEGSKA (reference sequence).